Listed below are T cell receptor beta chains from one sample, sequenced in a study of T cell repertoires in cytomegalovirus infection. TCRdb re-called the reads through MiXCR, storing one row per CDR3 protein. Among approximately 100,000 distinct CDR3 sequences listed, more than 20% were seen once. Sequenced material: CD8+ T cells from PBMCs. The origin of the receptors is a human donor in good health (CMV status not recorded). Some clones in this sample may be carry-over from other donors' samples. CDR3s include the opening cysteine and the closing phenylalanine or tryptophan. Each record gives: clone size, D gene, V gene, J gene, CDR3 DNA, CDR3 protein. D genes are given only for firm matches. Clone size appears in some rows only: once, few, many, or a class for an expanded clone.

>.|TRBD1|TRBV10-3|TRBJ2-1
TGTGCCATCAGTGCCGGGGACAGGGGGAATGAGCAGTTCTTC
CAISAGDRGNEQFF
>.|.|TRBV3-1|TRBJ2-1
TGTGCCAGCAGCCAAGATGTCAGGGAGCAGTTCTTC
CASSQDVREQFF
>.|.|TRBV7-9|TRBJ2-1
TGTGCCAGCAGCTCCCCTCTAGCTATCGAGCAGTTCTTC
CASSSPLAIEQFF
>.|.|TRBV7-6|TRBJ2-1
TGTGCCAGCAGCTTAGCCGTGGGGCGGGTCACCTACAATGAGCAGTTCTTC
CASSLAVGRVTYNEQFF
>.|.|TRBV20-1|TRBJ2-1
TGCAGTGCCCCCACCGGGGAGCCCCTCCGTTTTGGCTCCTACAATGAGCAGTTCTTC
CSAPTGEPLRFGSYNEQFF
>.|.|TRBV28|TRBJ2-3
TGTGCCAGCAGTTTTGGGGGTACGCAGTATTTT
CASSFGGTQYF
>few|.|TRBV19|TRBJ1-2
TGTGCCACGCGGGGGGCCCCTCCTGGCTACACCTTC
CATRGAPPGYTF
>.|.|TRBV10-1|TRBJ2-7
TGCGCCAGCAGACCCGACGGCAGCTACGAGCAGTACTTC
CASRPDGSYEQYF
>medium-sized|.|TRBV7-2|TRBJ2-7
TGTGCCAGCAGCTTAGAGTTTTGGGGCGGGGGCGCATACGAGCAGTACTTC
CASSLEFWGGGAYEQYF
>many|TRBD1|TRBV7-8|TRBJ2-1
TGTGCCAGCAGCCGTGAGGGGGCCGAGCAGTTCTTC
CASSREGAEQFF
>few|.|TRBV19|TRBJ2-1
TGTGCCAGTAAACTCGGGGCAGGGAATCCATGGAATGAGCAGTTCTTC
CASKLGAGNPWNEQFF
>many|.|TRBV28|TRBJ1-4
TGTGCCAGCAGTTTCCCAGGGAGAGGAGGTGAAAAACTGTTTTTT
CASSFPGRGGEKLFF
>few|.|TRBV20-1|TRBJ2-2
TGCAGTGCTAGAGATCGAGCAGAGCGGGTCACCGGGGAGCTGTTTTTT
CSARDRAERVTGELFF
>few|.|TRBV14|TRBJ1-4
TGTGCCAGCAGTAGGCAGGGAGCAACTAATGAAAAACTGTTTTTT
CASSRQGATNEKLFF
>.|.|TRBV14|TRBJ2-5
TGTGCCAGCAGCCCTGGACTACAAGAGACCCAGTACTTC
CASSPGLQETQYF
>many|.|TRBV6-5|TRBJ1-2
TGTGCCAGCAGCCCCATGGGGGGGGCCTATGGCTACACCTTC
CASSPMGGAYGYTF
>.|.|TRBV20-1|TRBJ1-5
TGCAGTGCCGAGGGACCAAACGGCCAGCCCCAGCATTTT
CSAEGPNGQPQHF
>few|.|TRBV4-3|TRBJ2-7
TGCGCCAGCAGCCAAGATCGGGTAGGCCCCTCCTACGAGCAGTACTTC
CASSQDRVGPSYEQYF
>few|.|TRBV7-6|TRBJ2-7
TGTGCCAGCAGCTTCCCAGGGACGTTCAACGAGCAGTACTTC
CASSFPGTFNEQYF
>.|TRBD2|TRBV20-1|TRBJ2-3
TGCAGTGCTCCTAGGGCTAGCGGGATGGCAGATACGCAGTATTTT
CSAPRASGMADTQYF
>.|TRBD1|TRBV2|TRBJ2-7
TGTGCCAGCAGCCATCGGGACAGGCCTCCCTACGAGCAGTACTTC
CASSHRDRPPYEQYF
>few|TRBD2|TRBV28|TRBJ2-1
TGTGCCAGCAGTTTCCTAGCGGGGGGGGGTGAGCAGTTCTTC
CASSFLAGGGEQFF
>.|TRBD2|TRBV27|TRBJ2-7
TGTGCCACCACCGGGACTAGTAGGAGCGAGCAGTACTTC
CATTGTSRSEQYF
>few|.|TRBV5-1|TRBJ2-7
TGCGCCAGCAGCTTGGCCGAGGGTGATAGCGCCTCCTACGAGCAGTACTTC
CASSLAEGDSASYEQYF
>many|TRBD1|TRBV7-8|TRBJ2-7
TGTGCCAGCAGCTTAGTGTCTCAAGGGACAGGTCTCACCGGGCAGTACTTC
CASSLVSQGTGLTGQYF
>.|.|TRBV11-2|TRBJ2-5
TGTGCCAGCAGCCCCAGGGGTTCTCAAGAGACCCAGTACTTC
CASSPRGSQETQYF
>.|.|TRBV20-1|TRBJ1-3
TGCAGTGCTGGGGGAGGTGGCTCTGGAAACACCATATATTTT
CSAGGGGSGNTIYF
>.|.|TRBV29-1|TRBJ1-1
TGCAGCGTTGAGAAGGCAGACGCCTTCCGGAACACTGAAGCTTTCTTT
CSVEKADAFRNTEAFF
>many|.|TRBV6-6|TRBJ2-7
TGTGCCAGCAGTTCCCGGACGGACTCCTACGAGCAGTACTTC
CASSSRTDSYEQYF
>few|TRBD1|TRBV30|TRBJ1-2
TGTGCCTGGAGTGCGGGACAGGGGAATGGCTACACCTTC
CAWSAGQGNGYTF
>few|.|TRBV7-8|TRBJ2-5
TGTGCCAGCAGTCCGGCCGGGGGGCCAAGTGGGACCCAGTACTTC
CASSPAGGPSGTQYF
>.|TRBD1|TRBV20-1|TRBJ1-5
TGCAGTGCTAGAGATTGGGGACAGGGGTATAGCAATCAGCCCCAGCATTTT
CSARDWGQGYSNQPQHF
>many|TRBD2|TRBV7-2|TRBJ2-1
TGTGCCAGCAGCCCCCGTCCCGGGACTAGCGGGAGGGCCGATGAGCAGTTCTTC
CASSPRPGTSGRADEQFF
>.|TRBD1|TRBV5-4|TRBJ2-7
TGTGCCAGCAGCCTTGCGACAGGGACAGGTTACGAGCAGTACTTC
CASSLATGTGYEQYF
>many|TRBD1|TRBV7-2|TRBJ2-2
TGTGCCATGGGGCAGGGGGAGTTTACGAACACCGGGGAGCTGTTTTTT
CAMGQGEFTNTGELFF
>many|TRBD2|TRBV12-3/TRBV12-4|TRBJ2-5
TGTGCCAGCAGTTTAGATTCCGGGAGGGGAGAGACCCAGTACTTC
CASSLDSGRGETQYF
>medium-sized|.|TRBV6-2/TRBV6-3|TRBJ2-1
TGTGCCAGCAGGAGCCCCGTGAGACTAGAGAGTGAGCAGTTCTTC
CASRSPVRLESEQFF